These 9 T cell receptor beta chains share one sample of origin, sequenced in a study of technical replicates of blood from several donors. Assay used: immunoSEQ multiplex PCR; TCRdb lists only in-frame clones, some missing. This table holds over 70,000 clones, approximately 96% found once. The specimen was T cells isolated from PBMCs. The receptors come from a human donor in good health.

This chain uses TRBV5-1 with TRBJ2-7, with no clear D. Trimming removed 4 bases from V and 0 bases from J, with 8 bases in between. Germline V lookup: CDR1 SGHRS, CDR2 YFSETQ. CDR3 length equals 13 residues. DNA for the CDR3: TGCGCCAGCAGCCCCGGGTCCTCCTACGAGCAGTACTTC. Translating gives CASSPGSSYEQYF.

The gene calls are TRBV28 and TRBJ2-1, with 11 bases identical to TRBD2. V lost 10 bases and J lost 6; bases outside the gene matches: 5. Per the germline V gene, CDR1 is MDHEN and CDR2 is SYDVKM. The CDR3 is 13 amino acids. The CDR3 DNA follows: TGTGCCACCCGACTAGCGGGATTCAATGAGCAGTTCTTC. Translation: CATRLAGFNEQFF.

This clone has a handful of counts. The V and J genes are TRBV7-9 and TRBJ2-2; TRBD2 might be the D (6 bases). The CDR3 spans 14 residues. CDR1 is SEHNR and CDR2 is FQNEAQ in the germline V gene (reference sequence). Trimming pared 8 bases from V and 6 bases from J, leaving 16 bases between. The CDR3 is CASRGTGSAGELFF. The CDR3 nucleotides read TGTGCCAGCCGGGGGACGGGTTCTGCCGGGGAGCTGTTTTTT.

This sequence joins TRBV6-6 and TRBJ2-3; a possible D gene is TRBD2 (6 bases). The CDR3 is 15 amino acids. The germline V gene encodes CDR1 MNHNY and CDR2 SVGAGI (reference sequence). V gave up 2 bases and J gave up 5 bases, with 14 bases separating them. This CDR3 reads CASSYPREILDTQYF. CDR3 DNA: TGTGCCAGCAGTTACCCCCGGGAGATCCTAGATACGCAGTATTTT.

This rearrangement joins TRBV6-5 to TRBJ2-7, with a possible D match to TRBD2 (5 bases). The germline CDR1 and CDR2 sequences are MNHEY and SVGAGI. V was trimmed by 8 bases and J by 2 bases, leaving 10 bases between them. The CDR3 has 12 residues. The CDR3 protein is CASQVGAYEQYF. CDR3 nucleotide sequence: TGTGCCAGCCAGGTCGGGGCCTACGAGCAGTACTTC.

The chain employs TRBV12-5 and TRBJ2-2; D might be TRBD1 (6 bases). Germline CDR1 LGHNT, CDR2 FRNRAP. V lost 0 bases to trimming and J lost 1 base, with 6 bases between them. The CDR3 length is 15 residues. The CDR3 bases are TGTGCTAGTGGTTTGGTACAGGGGAACACCGGGGAGCTGTTTTTT. It specifies CASGLVQGNTGELFF.

This chain connects TRBV19 to TRBJ1-4, with a possible D match to TRBD1 (6 bases). This CDR3 region has 14 residues. Trimming shortened V by 6 bases and J by 6 bases, and 14 bases separated the two germline ends. CDR1 LNHDA and CDR2 SQIVND come from the germline V gene (reference sequence). The CDR3 loop reads CASRTWGHHEKLFF. The DNA for the CDR3 is TGTGCCAGTAGGACCTGGGGACATCATGAAAAACTGTTTTTT.

V is TRBV19 and J is TRBJ1-5; TRBD1 matches at 9 bases. V lost 8 bases, J lost 5 bases, and 4 bases stayed unmatched. Per germline, CDR1 LNHDA and CDR2 SQIVND (reference sequence). The CDR3 sequence is 13 residues long. The CDR3 reads CASRTGAHQPQHF. The CDR3, as DNA: TGTGCCAGTCGGACAGGGGCCCATCAGCCCCAGCATTTT.

In this sample, this clone turned up once. This same CDR3 is encoded by further DNA sequences in the sample. V usage is TRBV5-6 and J usage is TRBJ2-3; D gene ambiguous. This CDR3 has 13 amino acids. Trimming took 4 bases from V and 0 from J, leaving 6 bases between them. Germline-derived CDR1 and CDR2 are SGHDT and YYEEEE. The CDR3 loop is CASSPPSTDTQYF. The CDR3 DNA sequence: TGTGCCAGCAGCCCCCCTAGCACAGATACGCAGTATTTT.